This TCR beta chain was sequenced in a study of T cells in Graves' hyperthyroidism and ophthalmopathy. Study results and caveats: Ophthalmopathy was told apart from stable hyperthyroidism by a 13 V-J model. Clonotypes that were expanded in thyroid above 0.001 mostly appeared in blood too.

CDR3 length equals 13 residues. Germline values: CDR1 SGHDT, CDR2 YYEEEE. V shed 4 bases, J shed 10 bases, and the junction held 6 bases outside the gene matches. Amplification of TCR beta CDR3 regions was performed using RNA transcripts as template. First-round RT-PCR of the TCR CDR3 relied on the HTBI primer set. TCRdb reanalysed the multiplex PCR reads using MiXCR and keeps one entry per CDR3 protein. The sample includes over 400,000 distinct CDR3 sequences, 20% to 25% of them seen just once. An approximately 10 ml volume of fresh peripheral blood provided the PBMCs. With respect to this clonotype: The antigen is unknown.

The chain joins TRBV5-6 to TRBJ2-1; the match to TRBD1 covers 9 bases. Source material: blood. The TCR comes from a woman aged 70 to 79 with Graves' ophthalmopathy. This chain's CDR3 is CASSVGTGYEQFF. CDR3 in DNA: TGTGCCAGCAGCGTCGGGACAGGGTACGAGCAGTTCTTC.